This T cell receptor (beta chain) was identified in a study of blood T cell repertoires in COVID-19. Across the study: Sites in the United States, Italy and Spain provided acute and convalescent COVID-19 samples. The cDNA or gDNA used as material had been derived from T cells, B-cell-depleted T cells, or PBMCs.

With V trimmed by 0 bases and J by 4 bases, 2 bases remained unmatched. The CDR3 spans 15 residues. Germline V lookup: CDR1 KGHSH, CDR2 LQKENI. How the authors handled the data: Scientists estimated how many nucleated cells there were by amplifying reference gene primers. Produced via immunoSEQ multiplex PCR; TCRdb's table is partial and in-frame only. Clonal size and the V and J genes are those of that table, whereas D and trimming came from the DNA. This sample has more than 250,000 clones; over 70% occur once, and the top ten carry 8.6%. The sequence came from a human donor in a cohort sampled during active COVID-19. The source material was peripheral blood. The chain employs TRBV18 and TRBJ2-1; 8 nucleotides agree with TRBD2. The CDR3 is CASSPPASGYNEQFF. The CDR3 coding sequence is TGTGCCAGCTCACCACCGGCTAGCGGGTACAATGAGCAGTTCTTC.